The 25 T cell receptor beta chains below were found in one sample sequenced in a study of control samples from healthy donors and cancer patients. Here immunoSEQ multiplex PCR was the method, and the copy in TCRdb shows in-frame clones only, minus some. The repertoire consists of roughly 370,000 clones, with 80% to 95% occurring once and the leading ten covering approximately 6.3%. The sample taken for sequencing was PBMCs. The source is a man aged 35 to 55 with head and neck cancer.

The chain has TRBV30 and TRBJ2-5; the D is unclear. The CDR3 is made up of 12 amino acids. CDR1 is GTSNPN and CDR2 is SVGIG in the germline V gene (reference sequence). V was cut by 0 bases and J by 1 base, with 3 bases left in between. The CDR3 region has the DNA TGTGCCTGGAGTGTGGTCCAAGAGACCCAGTACTTC. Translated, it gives CAWSVVQETQYF.

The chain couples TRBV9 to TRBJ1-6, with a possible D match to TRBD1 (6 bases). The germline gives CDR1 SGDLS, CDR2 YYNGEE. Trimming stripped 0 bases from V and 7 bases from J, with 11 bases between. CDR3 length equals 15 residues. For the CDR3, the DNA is TGTGCCAGCAGCGTAGATGTAGGGGGAAATTCACCCCTCCACTTT. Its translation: CASSVDVGGNSPLHF.

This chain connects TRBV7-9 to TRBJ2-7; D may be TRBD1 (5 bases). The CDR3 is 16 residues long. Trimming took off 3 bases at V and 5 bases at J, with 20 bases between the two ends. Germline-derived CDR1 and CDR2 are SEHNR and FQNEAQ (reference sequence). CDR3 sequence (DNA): TGTGCCAGCAGCTTGGGCAGGGCCGAGCCAAGGGACGAGCAGTACTTC. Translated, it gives CASSLGRAEPRDEQYF.

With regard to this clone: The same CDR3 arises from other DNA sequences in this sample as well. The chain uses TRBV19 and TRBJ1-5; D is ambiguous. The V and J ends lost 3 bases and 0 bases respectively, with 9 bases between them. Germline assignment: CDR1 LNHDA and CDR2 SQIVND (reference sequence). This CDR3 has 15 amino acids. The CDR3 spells CASSIQANSNQPQHF. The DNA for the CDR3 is TGTGCCAGTAGTATCCAGGCTAATAGCAATCAGCCCCAGCATTTT. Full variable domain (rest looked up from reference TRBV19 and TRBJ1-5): DGGITQSPKYLFRKEGQNVTLSCEQNLNHDAMYWYRQDPGQGLRLIYYSQIVNDFQKGDIAEGYSVSREKKESFPLTVTSAQKNPTAFYLCASSIQANSNQPQHFGDGTRLSIL.

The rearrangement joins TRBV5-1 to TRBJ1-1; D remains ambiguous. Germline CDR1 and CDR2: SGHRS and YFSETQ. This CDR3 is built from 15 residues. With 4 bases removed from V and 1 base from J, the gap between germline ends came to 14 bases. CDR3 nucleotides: TGCGCCAGCAGCCCCGGTCCAAGCCAGAACACTGAAGCTTTCTTT. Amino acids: CASSPGPSQNTEAFF.

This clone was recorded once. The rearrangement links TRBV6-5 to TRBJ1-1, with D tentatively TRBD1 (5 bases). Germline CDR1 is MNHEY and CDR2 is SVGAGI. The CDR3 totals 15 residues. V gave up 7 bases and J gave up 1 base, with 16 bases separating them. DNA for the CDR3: TGTGCCAGCACCACCGGGGGGGATCCGAACACTGAAGCTTTCTTT. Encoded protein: CASTTGGDPNTEAFF.

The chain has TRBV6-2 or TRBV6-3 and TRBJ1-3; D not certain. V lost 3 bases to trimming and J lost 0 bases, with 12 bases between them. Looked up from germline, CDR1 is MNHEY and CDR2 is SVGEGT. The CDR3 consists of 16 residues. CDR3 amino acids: CASSYGRQNSGNTIYF. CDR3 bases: TGTGCCAGCAGTTATGGAAGACAAAACTCTGGAAACACCATATATTTT.

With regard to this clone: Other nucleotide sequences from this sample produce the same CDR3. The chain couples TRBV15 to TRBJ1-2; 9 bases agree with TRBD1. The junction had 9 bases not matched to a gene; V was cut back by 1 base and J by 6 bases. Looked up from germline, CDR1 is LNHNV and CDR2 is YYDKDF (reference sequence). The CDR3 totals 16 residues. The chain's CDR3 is CATSRGDRGNEDGYTF. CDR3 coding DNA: TGTGCCACCAGCAGAGGTGACAGGGGGAATGAGGATGGCTACACCTTC.

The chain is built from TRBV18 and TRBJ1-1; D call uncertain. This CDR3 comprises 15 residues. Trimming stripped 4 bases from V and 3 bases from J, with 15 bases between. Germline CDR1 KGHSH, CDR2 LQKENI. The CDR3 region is CASSRGSQADTEAFF. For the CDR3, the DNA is TGTGCCAGCTCACGAGGCAGCCAGGCGGACACTGAAGCTTTCTTT.

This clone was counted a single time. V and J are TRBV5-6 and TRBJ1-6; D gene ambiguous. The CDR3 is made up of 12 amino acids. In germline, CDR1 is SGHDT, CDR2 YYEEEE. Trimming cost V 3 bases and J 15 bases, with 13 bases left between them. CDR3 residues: CASSSTPGDLHF. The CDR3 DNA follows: TGTGCCAGCAGCTCTACTCCCGGGGACCTCCACTTT.

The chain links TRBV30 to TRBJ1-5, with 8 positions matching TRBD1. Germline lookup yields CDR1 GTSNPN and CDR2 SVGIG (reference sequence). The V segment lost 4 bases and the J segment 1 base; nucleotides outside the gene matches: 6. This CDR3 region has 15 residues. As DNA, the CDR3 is TGTGCCTGGACCAAGACAGGGGTGAGCAATCAGCCCCAGCATTTT. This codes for CAWTKTGVSNQPQHF.

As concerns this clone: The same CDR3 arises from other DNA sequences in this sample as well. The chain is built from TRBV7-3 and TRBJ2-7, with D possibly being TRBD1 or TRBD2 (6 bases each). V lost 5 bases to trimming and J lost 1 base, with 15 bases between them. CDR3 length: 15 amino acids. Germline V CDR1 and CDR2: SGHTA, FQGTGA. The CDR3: CASSTGGGPSYEQYF. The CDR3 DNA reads TGTGCCAGCAGCACCGGTGGGGGGCCGTCCTACGAGCAGTACTTC.

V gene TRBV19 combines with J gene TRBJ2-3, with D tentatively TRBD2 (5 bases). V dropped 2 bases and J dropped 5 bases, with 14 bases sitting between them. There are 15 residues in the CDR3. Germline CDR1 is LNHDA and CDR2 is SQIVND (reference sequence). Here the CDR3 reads CASSIWADYGDTQYF. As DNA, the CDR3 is TGTGCCAGTAGTATATGGGCAGACTATGGAGATACGCAGTATTTT.

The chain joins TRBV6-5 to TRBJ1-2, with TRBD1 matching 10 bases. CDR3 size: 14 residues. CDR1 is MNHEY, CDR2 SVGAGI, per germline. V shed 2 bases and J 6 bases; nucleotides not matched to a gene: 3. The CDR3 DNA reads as TGTGCCAGCAGTTACGGGGACAGGGGAGATGGCTACACCTTC. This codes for CASSYGDRGDGYTF.

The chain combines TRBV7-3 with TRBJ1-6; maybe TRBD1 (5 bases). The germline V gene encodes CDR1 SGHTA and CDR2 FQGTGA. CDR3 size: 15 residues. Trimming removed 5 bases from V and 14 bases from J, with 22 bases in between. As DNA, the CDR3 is TGTGCCAGCAGCCCAGCGGGGGGAACGGGGTCGTCCCTCCACTTT. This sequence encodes CASSPAGGTGSSLHF. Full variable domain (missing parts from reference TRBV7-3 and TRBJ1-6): GAGVSQTPSNKVTEKGKYVELRCDPISGHTALYWYRQSLGQGPEFLIYFQGTGAADDSGLPNDRFFAVRPEGSVSTLKIQRTERGDSAVYLCASSPAGGTGSSLHFGNGTRLTVT.

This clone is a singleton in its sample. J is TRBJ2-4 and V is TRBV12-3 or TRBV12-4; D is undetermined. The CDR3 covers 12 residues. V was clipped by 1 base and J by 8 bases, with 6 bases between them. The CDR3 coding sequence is TGTGCCAGCAGTTTAGGTCGCGACATTCAGTACTTC. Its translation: CASSLGRDIQYF.

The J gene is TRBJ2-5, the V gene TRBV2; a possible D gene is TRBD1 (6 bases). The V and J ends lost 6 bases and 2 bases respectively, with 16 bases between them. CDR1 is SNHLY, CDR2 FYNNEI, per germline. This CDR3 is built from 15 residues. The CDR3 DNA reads TGTGCCAGCAGCGAGGGCAGGGGTGGTCAAGAGACCCAGTACTTC. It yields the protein CASSEGRGGQETQYF.

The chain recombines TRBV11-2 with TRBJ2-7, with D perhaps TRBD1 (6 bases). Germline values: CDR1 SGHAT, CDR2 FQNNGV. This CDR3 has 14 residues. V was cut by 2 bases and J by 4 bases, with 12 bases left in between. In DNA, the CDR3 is TGTGCCAGCAGCTTACAGGGGCTCCTATACGAGCAGTACTTC. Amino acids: CASSLQGLLYEQYF.

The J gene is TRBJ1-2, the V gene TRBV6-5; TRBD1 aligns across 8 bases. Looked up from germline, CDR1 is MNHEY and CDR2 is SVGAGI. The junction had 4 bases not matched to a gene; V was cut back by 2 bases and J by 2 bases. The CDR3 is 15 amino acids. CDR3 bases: TGTGCCAGCAGTTACACCGGACAGGGAAACTATGGCTACACCTTC. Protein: CASSYTGQGNYGYTF.

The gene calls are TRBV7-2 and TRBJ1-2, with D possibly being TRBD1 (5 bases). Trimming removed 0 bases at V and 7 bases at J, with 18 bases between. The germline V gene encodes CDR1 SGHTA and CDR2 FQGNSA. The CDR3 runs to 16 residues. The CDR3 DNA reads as TGTGCCAGCAGCTTAGCCGGAGCAGGGCTTGACGCTGGCTACACCTTC. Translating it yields CASSLAGAGLDAGYTF.

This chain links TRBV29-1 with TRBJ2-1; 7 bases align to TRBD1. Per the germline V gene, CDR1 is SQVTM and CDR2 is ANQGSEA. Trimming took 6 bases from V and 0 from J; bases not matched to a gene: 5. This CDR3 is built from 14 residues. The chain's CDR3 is CSVKQGSSYNEQFF. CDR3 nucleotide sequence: TGCAGCGTCAAACAGGGGAGCTCCTACAATGAGCAGTTCTTC.

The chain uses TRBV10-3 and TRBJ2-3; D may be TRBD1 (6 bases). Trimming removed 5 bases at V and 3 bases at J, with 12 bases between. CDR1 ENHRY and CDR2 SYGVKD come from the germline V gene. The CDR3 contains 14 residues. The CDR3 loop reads CAISTQGETDTQYF. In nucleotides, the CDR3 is TGTGCCATCAGTACACAGGGCGAGACAGATACGCAGTATTTT.

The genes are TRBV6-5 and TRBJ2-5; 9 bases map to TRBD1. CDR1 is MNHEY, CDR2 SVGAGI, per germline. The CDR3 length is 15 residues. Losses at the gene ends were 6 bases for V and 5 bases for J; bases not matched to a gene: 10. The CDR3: CASRYAGQGWETQYF. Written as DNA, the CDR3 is TGTGCCAGCAGATATGCGGGACAGGGTTGGGAGACCCAGTACTTC.

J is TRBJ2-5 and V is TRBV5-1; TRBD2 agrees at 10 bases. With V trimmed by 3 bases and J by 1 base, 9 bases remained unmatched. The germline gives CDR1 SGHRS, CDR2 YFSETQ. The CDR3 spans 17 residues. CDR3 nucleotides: TGCGCCAGCAGCTCATTTAGCGGGAGGCGCCTCCAAGAGACCCAGTACTTC. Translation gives CASSSFSGRRLQETQYF.

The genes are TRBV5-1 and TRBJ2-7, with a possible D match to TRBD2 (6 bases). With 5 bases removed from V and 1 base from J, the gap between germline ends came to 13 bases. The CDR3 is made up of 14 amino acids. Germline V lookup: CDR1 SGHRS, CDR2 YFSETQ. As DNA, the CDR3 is TGCGCCAGCAGTGAAACGGGAGTTTCCTACGAGCAGTACTTC. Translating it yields CASSETGVSYEQYF. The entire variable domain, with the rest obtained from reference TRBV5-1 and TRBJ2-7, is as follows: KAGVTQTPRYLIKTRGQQVTLSCSPISGHRSVSWYQQTPGQGLQFLFEYFSETQRNKGNFPGRFSGRQFSNSRSEMNVSTLELGDSALYLCASSETGVSYEQYFGPGTRLTVT.